The present T cell receptor (beta chain) was sequenced within a study of blood T cell repertoires in COVID-19. Study background: Material from acute and convalescent COVID-19 was sourced from the United States, Italy and Spain. Sources were T cells, B-cell-depleted T cells, or PBMCs; the material itself was cDNA or gDNA.

TCRdb's copy holds only in-frame clones and misses some; the assay was immunoSEQ multiplex PCR. This sample has just over 95,000 clones, with 90% found just once. Trimming pared 4 bases from V and 6 bases from J, leaving 10 bases between. Looked up from germline, CDR1 is SGHRS and CDR2 is YFSETQ. The CDR3 extends over 12 amino acids. The receptor was isolated from a man over 45 with acute or convalescent COVID-19. Sequencing was done on a sample of peripheral blood. The rearrangement joins TRBV5-1 to TRBJ1-2; no definite D call. The CDR3 protein is CASSPNLDGYTF. CDR3 nucleotide sequence: TGCGCCAGCAGCCCCAACTTGGATGGCTACACCTTC.